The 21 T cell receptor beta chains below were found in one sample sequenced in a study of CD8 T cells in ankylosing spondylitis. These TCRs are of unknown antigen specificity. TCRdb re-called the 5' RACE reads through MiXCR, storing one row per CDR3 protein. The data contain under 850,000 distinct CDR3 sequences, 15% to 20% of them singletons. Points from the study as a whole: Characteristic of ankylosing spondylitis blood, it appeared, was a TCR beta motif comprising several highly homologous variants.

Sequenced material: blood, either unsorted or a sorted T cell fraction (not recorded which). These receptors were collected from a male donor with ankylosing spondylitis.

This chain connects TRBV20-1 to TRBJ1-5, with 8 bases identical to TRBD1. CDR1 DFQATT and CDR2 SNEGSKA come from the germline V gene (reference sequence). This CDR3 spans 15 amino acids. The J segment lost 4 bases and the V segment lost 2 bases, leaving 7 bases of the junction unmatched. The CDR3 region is CSARPLQGENQPQHF. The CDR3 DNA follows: TGCAGTGCTAGACCTCTACAGGGGGAAAATCAGCCCCAGCATTTT.

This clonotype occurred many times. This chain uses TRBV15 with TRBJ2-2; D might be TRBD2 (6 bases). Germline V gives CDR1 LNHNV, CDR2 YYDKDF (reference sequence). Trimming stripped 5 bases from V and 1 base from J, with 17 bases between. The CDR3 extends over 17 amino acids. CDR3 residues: CATSQRRLGLNTGELFF. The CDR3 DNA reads TGTGCCACCAGCCAGAGGCGACTAGGATTGAACACCGGGGAGCTGTTTTTT.

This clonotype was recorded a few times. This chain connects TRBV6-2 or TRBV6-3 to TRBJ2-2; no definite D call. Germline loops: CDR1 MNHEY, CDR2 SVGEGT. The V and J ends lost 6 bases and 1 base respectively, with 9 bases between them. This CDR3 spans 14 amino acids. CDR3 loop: CASSPPWNTGELFF. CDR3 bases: TGTGCCAGCAGCCCCCCCTGGAACACCGGGGAGCTGTTTTTT.

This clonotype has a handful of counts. Here the CDR3 DNA reads TGTGCCAGCAGCCAAGTAGGGATTAATGAGCAGTTCTTC. This translates into CASSQVGINEQFF. The chain couples TRBV3-1 to TRBJ2-1; D gene ambiguous. The CDR3 consists of 13 residues. CDR1 LGHDT and CDR2 YNNKEL come from the germline V gene (reference sequence). The V gene lost 1 base and the J gene lost 7 bases, with 8 bases spanning the gap.

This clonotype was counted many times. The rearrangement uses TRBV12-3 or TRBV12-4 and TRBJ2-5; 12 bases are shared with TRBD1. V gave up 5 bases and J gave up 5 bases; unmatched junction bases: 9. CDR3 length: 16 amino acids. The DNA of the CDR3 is TGTGCCAGCAGTCAACCGGGACAGGGGGCATGGGAGACCCAGTACTTC. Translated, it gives CASSQPGQGAWETQYF.

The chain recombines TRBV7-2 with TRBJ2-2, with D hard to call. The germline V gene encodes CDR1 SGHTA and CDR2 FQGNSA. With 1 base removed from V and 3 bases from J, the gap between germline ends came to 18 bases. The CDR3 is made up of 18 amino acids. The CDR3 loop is CASSLGPYRAPDTGELFF. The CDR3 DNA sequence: TGTGCCAGCAGCTTAGGGCCTTACAGAGCTCCTGACACCGGGGAGCTGTTTTTT.

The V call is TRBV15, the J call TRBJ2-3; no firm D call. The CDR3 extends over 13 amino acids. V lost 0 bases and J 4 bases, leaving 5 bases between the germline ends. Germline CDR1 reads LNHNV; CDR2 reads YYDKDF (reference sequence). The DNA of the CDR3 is TGTGCCACCAGCAGAGATACGGCAGATACGCAGTATTTT. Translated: CATSRDTADTQYF.

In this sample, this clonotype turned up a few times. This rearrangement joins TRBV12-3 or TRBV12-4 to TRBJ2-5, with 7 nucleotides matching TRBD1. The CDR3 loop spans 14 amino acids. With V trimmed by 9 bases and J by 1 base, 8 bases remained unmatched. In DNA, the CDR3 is TGTGCCAGTCAGGGGGAAGGAGGCCAAGAGACCCAGTACTTC. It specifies CASQGEGGQETQYF.

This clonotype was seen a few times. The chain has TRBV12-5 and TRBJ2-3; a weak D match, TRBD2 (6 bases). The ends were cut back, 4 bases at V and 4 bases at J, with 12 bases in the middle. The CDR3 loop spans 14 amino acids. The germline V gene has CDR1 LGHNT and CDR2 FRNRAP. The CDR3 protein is CASGSGGAADTQYF. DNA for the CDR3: TGTGCTAGTGGTTCTGGAGGGGCCGCAGATACGCAGTATTTT.

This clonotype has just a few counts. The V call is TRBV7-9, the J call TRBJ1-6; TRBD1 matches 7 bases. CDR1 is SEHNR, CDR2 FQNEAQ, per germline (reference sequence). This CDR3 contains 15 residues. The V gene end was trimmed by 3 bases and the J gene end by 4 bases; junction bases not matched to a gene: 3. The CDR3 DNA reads TGTGCCAGCAGCTTTTCAGGGGGTTATAATTCACCCCTCCACTTT. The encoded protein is CASSFSGGYNSPLHF.

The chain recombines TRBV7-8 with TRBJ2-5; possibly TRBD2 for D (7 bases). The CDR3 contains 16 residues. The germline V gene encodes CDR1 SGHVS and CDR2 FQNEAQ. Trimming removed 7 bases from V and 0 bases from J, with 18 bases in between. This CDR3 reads CASTLASGQYQETQYF. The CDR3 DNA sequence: TGTGCCAGCACCCTGGCTAGCGGACAGTACCAAGAGACCCAGTACTTC.

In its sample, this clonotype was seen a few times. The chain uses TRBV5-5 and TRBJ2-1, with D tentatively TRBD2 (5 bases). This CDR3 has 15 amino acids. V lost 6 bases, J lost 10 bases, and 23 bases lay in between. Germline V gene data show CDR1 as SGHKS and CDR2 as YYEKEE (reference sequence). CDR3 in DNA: TGTGCCAGCACCTTTACTACTGCGAGCGGCCAGGAGCAGTTCTTC. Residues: CASTFTTASGQEQFF.

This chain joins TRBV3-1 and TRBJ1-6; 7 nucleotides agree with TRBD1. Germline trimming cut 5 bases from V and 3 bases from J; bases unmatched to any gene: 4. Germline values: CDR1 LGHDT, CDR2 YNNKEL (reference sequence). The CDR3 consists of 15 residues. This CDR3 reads CASSKRDSYNSPLHF. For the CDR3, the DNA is TGTGCCAGCAGCAAGCGGGACAGCTATAATTCACCCCTCCACTTT.

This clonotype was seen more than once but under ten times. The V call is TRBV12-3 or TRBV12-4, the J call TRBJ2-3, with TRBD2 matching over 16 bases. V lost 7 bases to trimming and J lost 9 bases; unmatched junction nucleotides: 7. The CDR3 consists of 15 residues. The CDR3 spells CASTGTSGGAGTQYF. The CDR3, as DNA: TGTGCCAGCACTGGGACTAGCGGGGGGGCCGGGACGCAGTATTTT.

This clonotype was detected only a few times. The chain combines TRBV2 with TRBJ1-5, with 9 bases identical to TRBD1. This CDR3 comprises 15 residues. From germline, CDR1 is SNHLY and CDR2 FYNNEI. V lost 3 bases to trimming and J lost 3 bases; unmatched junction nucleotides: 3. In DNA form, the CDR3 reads TGTGCCAGCAGTGACGGGACAGGGATCAATCAGCCCCAGCATTTT. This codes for CASSDGTGINQPQHF.

The CDR3, as DNA: TGTGCCAGCAGCTTAGTCCCCAGCGCAGATACGCAGTATTTT. It yields the protein CASSLVPSADTQYF. The chain joins TRBV7-8 to TRBJ2-3; D unclear. This CDR3 comprises 14 residues. Per germline, CDR1 SGHVS and CDR2 FQNEAQ. V lost 1 base and J lost 4, with 9 bases in between. The full variable domain, in which reference TRBV7-8 and TRBJ2-3 provide the parts outside the CDR3, is GAGVSQSPRYKVAKRGQDVALRCDPISGHVSLFWYQQALGQGPEFLTYFQNEAQLDKSGLPSDRFFAERPEGSVSTLKIQRTQQEDSAVYLCASSLVPSADTQYFGPGTRLTVL.

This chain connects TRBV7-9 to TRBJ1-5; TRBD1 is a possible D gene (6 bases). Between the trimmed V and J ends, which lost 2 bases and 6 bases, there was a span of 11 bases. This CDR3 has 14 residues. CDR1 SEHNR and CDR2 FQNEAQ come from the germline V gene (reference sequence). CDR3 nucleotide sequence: TGTGCCAGCAGCTTACAGGGGCCCGGTCAGCCCCAGCATTTT. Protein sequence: CASSLQGPGQPQHF. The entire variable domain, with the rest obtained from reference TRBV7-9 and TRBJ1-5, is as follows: DTGVSQNPRHKITKRGQNVTFRCDPISEHNRLYWYRQTLGQGPEFLTYFQNEAQLEKSRLLSDRFSAERPKGSFSTLEIQRTEQGDSAMYLCASSLQGPGQPQHFGDGTRLSIL.

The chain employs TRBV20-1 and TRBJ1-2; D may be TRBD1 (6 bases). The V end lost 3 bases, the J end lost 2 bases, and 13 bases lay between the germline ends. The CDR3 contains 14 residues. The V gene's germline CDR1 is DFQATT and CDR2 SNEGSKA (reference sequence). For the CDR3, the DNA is TGCAGTGCTAGGGGGGACACTAAAAACTATGGCTACACCTTC. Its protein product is CSARGDTKNYGYTF.

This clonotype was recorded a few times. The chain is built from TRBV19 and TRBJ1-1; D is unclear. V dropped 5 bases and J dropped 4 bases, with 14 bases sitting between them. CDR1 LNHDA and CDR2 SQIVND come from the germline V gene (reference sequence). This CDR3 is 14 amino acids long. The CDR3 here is CASSSAGVATEAFF. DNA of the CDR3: TGTGCCAGTAGTTCCGCAGGCGTAGCCACTGAAGCTTTCTTT.

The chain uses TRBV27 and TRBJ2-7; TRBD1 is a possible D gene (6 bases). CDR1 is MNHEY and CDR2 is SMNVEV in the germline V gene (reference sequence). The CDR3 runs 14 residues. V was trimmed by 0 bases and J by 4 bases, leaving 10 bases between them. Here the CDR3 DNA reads TGTGCCAGCAGTTTATCCAGGGGCGGGTACGAGCAGTACTTC. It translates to CASSLSRGGYEQYF.

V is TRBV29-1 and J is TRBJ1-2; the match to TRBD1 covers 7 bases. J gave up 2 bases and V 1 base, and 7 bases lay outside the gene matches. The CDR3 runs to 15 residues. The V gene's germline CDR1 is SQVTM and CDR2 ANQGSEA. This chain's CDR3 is CSVEAGQFMNYGYTF. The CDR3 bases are TGCAGCGTTGAAGCGGGACAGTTTATGAACTATGGCTACACCTTC.